The next 27 T cell receptor beta chains were all read from a single sample in a study of beta chain features in type 1 diabetes. General study results and limits: Shorter TCRB CDR3s, moderately but significantly so, were found in Type 1 diabetes patients in all four CD4+ subsets.

For these receptors, no antigen is known. As every portion of the isolated RNA was reverse transcribed, the sequencing read expressed TCRB transcripts. Produced via immunoSEQ multiplex PCR; TCRdb's table is partial and in-frame only. This sample has about 300,000 clones, with approximately 13% found just once. Sequencing input: naive CD4+ T cells from blood. The receptors come from a woman under 30 with type 1 diabetes.

A few counts support this clone. V usage is TRBV18 and J usage is TRBJ2-5, with D tentatively TRBD2 (5 bases). V shed 6 bases and J shed 5 bases, with 16 bases lying between them. The germline CDR1 and CDR2 sequences are KGHSH and LQKENI. CDR3 size: 14 residues. This CDR3 reads CASSPTGVRETQYF. CDR3 sequence (DNA): TGTGCCAGCTCGCCGACCGGGGTCAGGGAGACCCAGTACTTC.

This clone turned up a few times. The V gene is TRBV5-6, the J gene TRBJ2-5; no definite D call. This CDR3 has 15 residues. V was pared by 1 base and J by 5 bases, with 15 bases between. The germline V gene has CDR1 SGHDT and CDR2 YYEEEE. Written as DNA, the CDR3 is TGTGCCAGCAGCTTGCTATTAGCCGCCGGGGAGACCCAGTACTTC. Translated, it gives CASSLLLAAGETQYF.

The table lists this clone with a few counts. This rearrangement joins TRBV19 to TRBJ2-3, with 8 bases fitting TRBD2. In germline, CDR1 is LNHDA, CDR2 SQIVND (reference sequence). Losses at the gene ends were 5 bases for V and 2 bases for J; bases not matched to a gene: 3. The CDR3 is made up of 14 amino acids. The CDR3 spells CASSGLAHTDTQYF. CDR3 nucleotides: TGTGCCAGTAGTGGACTAGCCCACACAGATACGCAGTATTTT.

This clone was observed a few times. The CDR3 region has the DNA TGTGCCAGCAGCCACCTCGGGGTATGGGAAACCTACGAGCAGTACTTC. It specifies CASSHLGVWETYEQYF. The rearrangement links TRBV28 to TRBJ2-7; a possible D gene is TRBD2 (5 bases). This CDR3 is built from 16 residues. Per the germline V gene, CDR1 is MDHEN and CDR2 is SYDVKM. The V end lost 6 bases, the J end lost 2 bases, and 20 bases lay between the germline ends.

There are a few counts of this clone. The chain carries TRBV9 and TRBJ2-2, with TRBD2 identical over 10 bases. CDR3 size: 16 residues. Trimming cost V 0 bases and J 8 bases; bases outside gene matches: 7. CDR1 SGDLS and CDR2 YYNGEE come from the germline V gene. The CDR3 nucleotides are TGTGCCAGCAGCGTAGTGCTAGCGGGAGTTCCTGGGGAGCTGTTTTTT. It specifies CASSVVLAGVPGELFF.

This clone has just a few counts. V gene TRBV19 combines with J gene TRBJ2-1; 8 bases are shared with TRBD2. The CDR3 has 14 amino acids. The V and J ends lost 4 bases and 5 bases, in that order; junction bases with no gene match: 4. Germline assignment: CDR1 LNHDA and CDR2 SQIVND (reference sequence). Here the CDR3 reads CASSTGLANNEQFF. For the CDR3, the DNA is TGTGCCAGTAGTACTGGACTAGCCAACAATGAGCAGTTCTTC.

The chain links TRBV7-2 to TRBJ2-1; TRBD2 matches 8 bases. The germline CDR1 and CDR2 sequences are SGHTA and FQGNSA. The ends lost 2 bases at V and 7 bases at J; junction bases unmatched: 7. The CDR3 sequence is 15 residues long. The chain's CDR3 is CASSLLGLGTNEQFF. The DNA of the CDR3 is TGTGCCAGCAGCTTACTGGGACTAGGGACGAATGAGCAGTTCTTC.

The rearrangement links TRBV15 to TRBJ1-2; TRBD1 might be the D (5 bases). Germline loops: CDR1 LNHNV, CDR2 YYDKDF (reference sequence). Deletions cut 0 bases from V and 4 bases from J, with 9 bases between. The CDR3 runs 14 residues. The CDR3 sequence: CATSRDAGSYGYTF. In nucleotides, the CDR3 is TGTGCCACCAGCAGAGATGCAGGGTCCTATGGCTACACCTTC.

The V and J genes are TRBV27 and TRBJ2-5; D is possibly TRBD2 (6 bases). Trimming removed 4 bases from V and 7 bases from J, with 16 bases in between. Germline CDR1 reads MNHEY; CDR2 reads SMNVEV (reference sequence). The CDR3 covers 14 residues. The CDR3 sequence is CASSSRQAAGTQYF. The DNA of the CDR3 is TGTGCCAGCAGTTCGAGACAAGCAGCGGGGACCCAGTACTTC.

Only a few counts were recorded for this clone. The chain carries TRBV5-1 and TRBJ2-5, with 8 nucleotides matching TRBD2. V lost 0 bases and J lost 3; bases outside the gene matches: 7. In germline, CDR1 is SGHRS, CDR2 YFSETQ. The CDR3 sequence is 16 residues long. The CDR3 is CASSLAKTSVKETQYF. In DNA, the CDR3 is TGCGCCAGCAGCTTGGCCAAGACTAGCGTCAAAGAGACCCAGTACTTC.

This clone occurred a few times. This chain links TRBV28 with TRBJ2-4, with 14 bases that match TRBD2. From germline, CDR1 is MDHEN and CDR2 SYDVKM. This CDR3 is 19 amino acids long. Trimming took 5 bases from V and 3 from J; bases not matched to a gene: 12. DNA for the CDR3: TGTGCCAGCAGTGACCCATCGGGACTAGCGGGAGAGGTCAAAAACATTCAGTACTTC. Amino acids: CASSDPSGLAGEVKNIQYF.

V is TRBV5-6 and J is TRBJ2-7, with D possibly TRBD2 on 5 matching bases. This CDR3 region has 15 residues. Trimming shortened V by 0 bases and J by 5 bases, and 15 bases separated the two germline ends. Germline V gene lookup returns CDR1 SGHDT and CDR2 YYEEEE. CDR3 DNA: TGTGCCAGCAGCTTGGACTTTAGCGCGGAGAACGAGCAGTACTTC. Protein product: CASSLDFSAENEQYF.

This clone was counted between two and nine times. The V gene is TRBV18, the J gene TRBJ2-7, with a possible D match to TRBD1 (7 bases). V was pared by 4 bases and J by 0 bases, with 16 bases between. The germline CDR1 and CDR2 sequences are KGHSH and LQKENI. The CDR3 runs to 16 residues. CDR3 amino acids: CASSRDPGGSSYEQYV. The CDR3 DNA reads as TGTGCCAGCTCACGGGATCCAGGGGGGAGCTCCTACGAGCAGTACGTC.

This clone has more than one count but fewer than ten. The CDR3 protein is CASRQGAWETQYF. The CDR3 DNA follows: TGTGCCAGCAGACAGGGGGCATGGGAGACCCAGTACTTC. V gene TRBV6-5 combines with J gene TRBJ2-5, with 9 nucleotides matching TRBD1. The germline V gene encodes CDR1 MNHEY and CDR2 SVGAGI. V lost 6 bases and J lost 5; bases outside the gene matches: 4. The CDR3 covers 13 residues.

Note on this clone: At the DNA level, this CDR3 is encoded by other sequences in the same sample as well. V usage is TRBV20-1 and J usage is TRBJ2-1; D is ambiguous. V lost 0 bases and J 6 bases, leaving 3 bases between the germline ends. The CDR3 consists of 11 residues. CDR1 and CDR2 (germline): DFQATT, SNEGSKA (reference sequence). Here the CDR3 reads CSARDRNEQFF. DNA for the CDR3: TGCAGTGCTAGAGATCGCAATGAGCAGTTCTTC.

This clone was seen a handful of times. The rearrangement joins TRBV30 to TRBJ2-7; maybe TRBD2 (7 bases). The ends were cut back, 4 bases at V and 4 bases at J, with 11 bases in the middle. Per germline, CDR1 GTSNPN and CDR2 SVGIG (reference sequence). This CDR3 comprises 12 residues. The CDR3 loop is CAWTRGLYEQYF. The DNA for the CDR3 is TGTGCCTGGACGCGGGGGCTATACGAGCAGTACTTC.

This clone was detected a few times. DNA for the CDR3: TGTGCCAGCAGTTCCCTCGCCGGGAATGAGCAGTTCTTC. It codes for CASSSLAGNEQFF. The chain combines TRBV2 with TRBJ2-1; D unclear. CDR1 and CDR2 from the germline V gene are SNHLY and FYNNEI. The V end was cut by 5 bases, the J end by 7 bases, with 12 bases between. The CDR3 has 13 amino acids.

In this sample, this clone turned up a few times. V and J are TRBV29-1 and TRBJ2-1, with a possible D match to TRBD2 (7 bases). V was cut by 0 bases and J by 13 bases, with 16 bases left in between. The CDR3 length is 13 residues. In germline, CDR1 is SQVTM, CDR2 ANQGSEA. The CDR3: CSVEELRGGFQFF. In DNA form, the CDR3 reads TGCAGCGTTGAAGAATTGAGGGGGGGCTTCCAGTTCTTC.

The chain carries TRBV4-2 and TRBJ2-2, with 8 bases fitting TRBD2. The J segment lost 0 bases and the V segment lost 0 bases, leaving 6 bases of the junction unmatched. The CDR3 consists of 18 residues. Germline V gene data show CDR1 as LGHNA and CDR2 as YNFKEQ. The CDR3 sequence is CASSQDWILAANTGELFF. The CDR3 bases are TGTGCCAGCAGCCAAGATTGGATACTAGCGGCGAACACCGGGGAGCTGTTTTTT.

This clone has more than one count but fewer than ten. Other nucleotide sequences from this sample produce the same CDR3. The chain carries TRBV18 and TRBJ1-1; 8 positions agree with TRBD1. Trimming cost V 3 bases and J 2 bases; bases outside gene matches: 8. CDR1 and CDR2 from the germline V gene are KGHSH and LQKENI. CDR3 length: 16 amino acids. In DNA form, the CDR3 reads TGTGCCAGCTCACCTGGACAGGGAGTGACAAACACTGAAGCTTTCTTT. It specifies CASSPGQGVTNTEAFF.

This sequence joins TRBV9 and TRBJ1-2; tentative D call: TRBD1 (5 bases). Germline CDR1 reads SGDLS; CDR2 reads YYNGEE. CDR3 length: 13 amino acids. Trimming took off 3 bases at V and 3 bases at J, with 9 bases between the two ends. DNA of the CDR3: TGTGCCAGCAGCGCCACAGGACACTATGGCTACACCTTC. Its protein product is CASSATGHYGYTF.

CDR3 loop: CASSAGTGVNEQFF. The CDR3 DNA reads TGTGCCAGCAGCGCCGGGACAGGGGTCAATGAGCAGTTCTTC. This chain joins TRBV13 and TRBJ2-1; 10 bases match TRBD1. The CDR3 spans 14 residues. The germline CDR1 and CDR2 sequences are PRHDT and FYEKMQ (reference sequence). V was pared by 5 bases and J by 6 bases, with 4 bases of the junction left unmatched.

This clone was observed a few times. The rearrangement links TRBV6-6 to TRBJ2-7, with TRBD1 matching 9 bases. Looked up from germline, CDR1 is MNHNY and CDR2 is SVGAGI (reference sequence). V shed 8 bases, J shed 3 bases, and the junction held 5 bases outside the gene matches. The CDR3 extends over 13 amino acids. In DNA, the CDR3 is TGTGCCAGCTCGGGGGACAGGGACTACGAGCAGTACTTC. Translating it yields CASSGDRDYEQYF.

J is TRBJ2-7 and V is TRBV7-2; TRBD2 might be the D (5 bases). The germline V gene has CDR1 SGHTA and CDR2 FQGNSA. Trimming removed 0 bases from V and 3 bases from J, with 9 bases in between. This CDR3 has 14 residues. The CDR3 nucleotides are TGTGCCAGCAGCTTAGCTCCGGACTTCTACGAGCAGTACGTC. Protein: CASSLAPDFYEQYV.

This clone was picked up a small number of times. The rearrangement links TRBV7-9 to TRBJ2-2, with TRBD1 as a possible D gene (6 bases). The CDR3 consists of 15 residues. V dropped 5 bases and J dropped 6 bases, with 16 bases sitting between them. Germline CDR1 and CDR2: SEHNR and FQNEAQ (reference sequence). CDR3 region: CASSPRIQGPGELFF. DNA of the CDR3: TGTGCCAGCAGCCCCAGAATACAGGGTCCCGGGGAGCTGTTTTTT.

This clone occurred a few times. This sequence joins TRBV10-3 and TRBJ2-5; 9 positions match TRBD1. V lost 2 bases, J lost 5 bases, and 0 bases stayed unmatched. CDR1 and CDR2 (germline): ENHRY, SYGVKD. The CDR3 runs to 13 residues. The CDR3 coding sequence is TGTGCCATCAGTGAGACAGGGGGCGAGACCCAGTACTTC. This sequence encodes CAISETGGETQYF.

This rearrangement joins TRBV19 to TRBJ1-1; 7 bases are shared with TRBD1. This CDR3 spans 12 amino acids. Germline lookup yields CDR1 LNHDA and CDR2 SQIVND (reference sequence). The ends lost 6 bases at V and 9 bases at J; junction bases unmatched: 7. The CDR3 reads CASRTDRAQAFF. The CDR3 nucleotides read TGTGCCAGTAGGACTGACAGGGCGCAAGCTTTCTTT.